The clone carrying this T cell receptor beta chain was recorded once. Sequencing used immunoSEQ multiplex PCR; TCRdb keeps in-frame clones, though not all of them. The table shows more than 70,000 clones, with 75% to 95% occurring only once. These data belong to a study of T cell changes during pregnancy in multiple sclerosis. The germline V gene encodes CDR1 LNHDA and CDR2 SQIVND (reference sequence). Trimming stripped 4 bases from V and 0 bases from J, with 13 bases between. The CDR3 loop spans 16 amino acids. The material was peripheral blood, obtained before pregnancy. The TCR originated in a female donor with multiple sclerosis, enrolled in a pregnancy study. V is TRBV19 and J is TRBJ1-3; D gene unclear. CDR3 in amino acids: CASSTPTKSSGNTIYF. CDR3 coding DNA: TGTGCCAGTAGTACCCCGACTAAGAGCTCTGGAAACACCATATATTTT.